These 19 T cell receptor beta chains came from one sample sequenced in a study of cytomegalovirus exposure and HLA in healthy donors. Primers included in the PCR were 60 Vbeta and 13 Jbeta primers. This table comes from immunoSEQ multiplex PCR, and its TCRdb copy is limited to in-frame clones, with some not included. The table has 120,000 or so clones, 80% to 90% seen once. The sequencing input was PBMCs. Receptors originate from a woman aged 40 to 50 in good health and CMV-seropositive.

The chain carries TRBV7-9 and TRBJ1-2; a possible D gene is TRBD1 (6 bases). Germline lookup yields CDR1 SEHNR and CDR2 FQNEAQ (reference sequence). The CDR3 totals 14 residues. V shed 1 base and J shed 6 bases, with 12 bases lying between them. The CDR3 DNA follows: TGTGCCAGCAGCTTAGTACCAGGGGTCCATGGCTACACCTTC. Translated: CASSLVPGVHGYTF. Based on the CDR3 plus reference TRBV7-9 and TRBJ1-2, the full variable domain is DTGVSQNPRHKITKRGQNVTFRCDPISEHNRLYWYRQTLGQGPEFLTYFQNEAQLEKSRLLSDRFSAERPKGSFSTLEIQRTEQGDSAMYLCASSLVPGVHGYTFGSGTRLTVV.

This clone appeared once. This chain links TRBV28 with TRBJ1-2, with D hard to call. The CDR3 runs to 18 residues. Trimming removed 6 bases from V and 8 bases from J, with 31 bases in between. Germline V gene data show CDR1 as MDHEN and CDR2 as SYDVKM. The CDR3 region is CASRKDQLWLSRFDGYTF. The CDR3 region has the DNA TGTGCCAGCAGAAAAGACCAACTATGGCTTTCGAGGTTTGACGGCTACACCTTC.

This rearrangement joins TRBV28 to TRBJ2-5, with D perhaps TRBD1 (6 bases). Germline CDR1 and CDR2: MDHEN and SYDVKM. Trimming removed 8 bases at V and 3 bases at J, with 19 bases between. The CDR3 contains 15 residues. CDR3 in DNA: TGTGCCAGCGTTCCTTTAAACAGGGCCAAAGAGACCCAGTACTTC. This gives the protein CASVPLNRAKETQYF.

The chain recombines TRBV5-1 with TRBJ2-1, with TRBD2 matching 10 bases. Germline V gives CDR1 SGHRS, CDR2 YFSETQ. The CDR3 contains 20 residues. The J segment lost 4 bases and the V segment lost 3 bases, leaving 19 bases of the junction unmatched. The CDR3 is CASSSGRTSGSAMRYNEQFF. For the CDR3, the DNA is TGCGCCAGCAGCTCCGGACGGACTAGCGGATCAGCCATGCGGTACAATGAGCAGTTCTTC.

A few counts support this clone. J is TRBJ2-3 and V is TRBV28; 10 bases map to TRBD2. The CDR3 is 15 residues long. Germline V CDR1 and CDR2: MDHEN, SYDVKM. V trimming: 6 bases; J trimming: 14 bases; junction bases outside the gene matches: 17. The CDR3, as DNA: TGTGCCAGCAGCCCGGGGACTAGCGCCGTCGGGGGGGGGTATTTT. Its translation: CASSPGTSAVGGGYF.

The rearrangement joins TRBV7-7 to TRBJ2-3; 9 bases map to TRBD1. The CDR3 spans 14 residues. Per the germline V gene, CDR1 is SSHAT and CDR2 is FNYEAQ (reference sequence). The CDR3 reads CASQQGAHTDTQYF. In DNA form, the CDR3 reads TGTGCTAGTCAACAGGGGGCCCATACAGATACGCAGTATTTT.

The V and J genes are TRBV5-1 and TRBJ2-7; 7 bases align to TRBD1. V shed 2 bases, J shed 3 bases, and the junction held 2 bases outside the gene matches. The CDR3 has 13 residues. Looked up from germline, CDR1 is SGHRS and CDR2 is YFSETQ. CDR3 in DNA: TGCGCCAGCAGCTTAACAGGGGTCTACGAGCAGTACTTC. Translation gives CASSLTGVYEQYF.

This clone was seen only a few times. The chain uses TRBV25-1 and TRBJ1-2, with 9 bases identical to TRBD1. This CDR3 comprises 14 residues. The V gene end was trimmed by 6 bases and the J gene end by 11 bases; junction bases not matched to a gene: 13. The germline gives CDR1 MGHDK, CDR2 SYGVNS. This chain's CDR3 is CASSAGTGTWRYTF. CDR3 sequence (DNA): TGTGCCAGCAGCGCTGGGACAGGGACGTGGAGGTACACCTTC.

This chain uses TRBV18 with TRBJ2-5; 7 positions agree with TRBD2. CDR3 size: 13 residues. J was trimmed by 2 bases and V by 8 bases; bases with no gene match: 5. Germline values: CDR1 KGHSH, CDR2 LQKENI. CDR3 DNA sequence: TGTGCCAGCCTTCGGGGGGTTCAAGAGACCCAGTACTTC. This codes for CASLRGVQETQYF.

This rearrangement joins TRBV27 to TRBJ2-5, with TRBD1 matching 10 bases. The J call is in doubt because the DNA end fits TRBJ2-7 better. The CDR3 has 15 residues. Germline CDR1 reads MNHEY; CDR2 reads SMNVEV (reference sequence). The CDR3 DNA reads TGTGCCAGCAGTTTAGGGACAGGGGTCTCCTACGAGCAGTACTTC. It codes for CASSLGTGVSYEQYF.

V gene TRBV5-4 combines with J gene TRBJ2-1; 7 bases line up with TRBD2. Germline lookup yields CDR1 SGHNT and CDR2 YYREEE (reference sequence). The CDR3 contains 14 residues. V lost 4 bases to trimming and J lost 8 bases; unmatched junction nucleotides: 9. The CDR3 DNA reads TGTGCCAGCAGCATCGGGGGGTATGGGGATGAGCAGTTCTTC. It codes for CASSIGGYGDEQFF.

J is TRBJ2-7 and V is TRBV28; D is unresolved. The length of the CDR3 is 14 residues. Trimming pared 3 bases from V and 2 bases from J, leaving 11 bases between. The germline V gene has CDR1 MDHEN and CDR2 SYDVKM. The chain's CDR3 is CASSFGHTTYEQYF. The CDR3 DNA sequence: TGTGCCAGCAGTTTTGGGCACACAACCTACGAGCAGTACTTC.

The chain combines TRBV27 with TRBJ2-1, with TRBD2 identical over 7 bases. Per the germline V gene, CDR1 is MNHEY and CDR2 is SMNVEV (reference sequence). Trimming at V came to 4 bases and at J to 10 bases, leaving 10 bases not matched to a gene. The CDR3 length is 14 residues. CDR3 nucleotides: TGTGCCAGCAGTTGGGTAGCGGGTATCAGGGAGCAGTTCTTC. It codes for CASSWVAGIREQFF.

The V call is TRBV10-3, the J call TRBJ2-3, with TRBD2 matching 11 bases. Germline CDR1 ENHRY, CDR2 SYGVKD. Germline trimming cut 3 bases from V and 1 base from J; bases unmatched to any gene: 6. The CDR3 totals 17 residues. CDR3 sequence reads: CAISERGTSGGTDTQYF. In nucleotides, the CDR3 is TGTGCCATCAGTGAAAGGGGGACTAGCGGAGGCACAGATACGCAGTATTTT.

The genes are TRBV4-3 and TRBJ2-7; 10 bases match TRBD2. The CDR3 is 17 amino acids. Germline loops: CDR1 LGHNA, CDR2 YSLEER. V lost 0 bases, J lost 2 bases, and 7 bases stayed unmatched. CDR3 nucleotide sequence: TGCGCCAGCAGCCAAGATGCTAGCGGGAGTGCACCCTACGAGCAGTACTTC. Translation: CASSQDASGSAPYEQYF.

This clone was counted between two and nine times. The chain has TRBV5-1 and TRBJ2-2; D gene ambiguous. The germline V gene has CDR1 SGHRS and CDR2 YFSETQ. V lost 5 bases to trimming and J lost 0 bases, with 8 bases between them. This CDR3 is built from 14 residues. In DNA, the CDR3 is TGCGCCAGCAGATCCGCGCCGAACACCGGGGAGCTGTTTTTT. Encoded protein: CASRSAPNTGELFF.

The chain is built from TRBV6-1 and TRBJ1-2, with 12 nucleotides matching TRBD1. Trimming at V came to 4 bases and at J to 5 bases, leaving 11 bases not matched to a gene. The CDR3 has 17 residues. Germline V lookup: CDR1 MNHNS, CDR2 SASEGT. CDR3 sequence: CASSVFSGQGALYGYTF. CDR3 in DNA: TGTGCCAGCAGTGTCTTTTCGGGACAGGGGGCCTTGTATGGCTACACCTTC.

The chain couples TRBV7-9 to TRBJ2-6; 13 bases line up with TRBD2. This CDR3 spans 17 amino acids. The J segment lost 2 bases and the V segment lost 4 bases, leaving 2 bases of the junction unmatched. Germline loops: CDR1 SEHNR, CDR2 FQNEAQ (reference sequence). The CDR3 DNA reads TGTGCCAGCAGCTCGGGACTAGCGGGACCTGGGGCCAACGTCCTGACTTTC. This codes for CASSSGLAGPGANVLTF.

V is TRBV5-4 and J is TRBJ1-1, with a possible D match to TRBD1 (6 bases). The CDR3 consists of 14 residues. The germline V gene encodes CDR1 SGHNT and CDR2 YYREEE (reference sequence). V was trimmed by 0 bases and J by 4 bases, leaving 10 bases between them. CDR3 DNA: TGTGCCAGCAGCTTGGATATAGGGGGCACTGAAGCTTTCTTT. Translation: CASSLDIGGTEAFF.